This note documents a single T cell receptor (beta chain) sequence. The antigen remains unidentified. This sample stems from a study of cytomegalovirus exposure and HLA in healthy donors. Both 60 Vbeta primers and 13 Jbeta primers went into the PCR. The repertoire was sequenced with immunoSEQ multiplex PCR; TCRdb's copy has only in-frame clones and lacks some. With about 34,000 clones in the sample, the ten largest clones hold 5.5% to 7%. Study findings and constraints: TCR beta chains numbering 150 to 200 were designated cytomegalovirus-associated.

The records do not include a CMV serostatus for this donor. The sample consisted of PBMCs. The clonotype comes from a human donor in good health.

In DNA form, the CDR3 reads TGTGCCAGCGCCCCGGGAGGTAAGGGATACAATGAGCAGTTCTTC. Amino acid sequence: CASAPGGKGYNEQFF. J is TRBJ2-1 and V is TRBV7-3, with 7 nucleotides matching TRBD2. V gave up 8 bases and J gave up 4 bases; unmatched junction bases: 11. The CDR3 covers 15 residues. Germline values: CDR1 SGHTA, CDR2 FQGTGA.